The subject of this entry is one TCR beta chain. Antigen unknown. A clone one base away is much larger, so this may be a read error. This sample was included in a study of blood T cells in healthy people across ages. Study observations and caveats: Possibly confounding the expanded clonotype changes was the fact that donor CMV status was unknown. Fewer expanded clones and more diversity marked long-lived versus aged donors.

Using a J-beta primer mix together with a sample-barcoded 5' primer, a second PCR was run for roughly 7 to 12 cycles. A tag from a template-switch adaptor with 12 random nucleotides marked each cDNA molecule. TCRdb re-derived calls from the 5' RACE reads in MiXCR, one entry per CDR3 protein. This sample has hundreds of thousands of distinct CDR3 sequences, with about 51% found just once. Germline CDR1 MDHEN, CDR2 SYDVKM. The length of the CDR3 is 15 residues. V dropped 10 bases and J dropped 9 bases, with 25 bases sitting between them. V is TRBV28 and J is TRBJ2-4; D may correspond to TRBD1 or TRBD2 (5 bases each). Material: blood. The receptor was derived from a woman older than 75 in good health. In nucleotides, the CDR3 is TGTGCCACCGTAGATGAAGGGCACGGGACCGGCATTCAGTACTTC. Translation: CATVDEGHGTGIQYF.